The following is a T cell receptor (beta chain) sequence with its context. The sample is drawn from a study of early T cells in non-severe SARS-CoV-2 infection. TCRdb re-called the 5' RACE reads with MiXCR, one entry per CDR3 protein. The data show 90,000 to 130,000 distinct CDR3 sequences, 9.5% to 13% seen once. Trimming removed 1 base from V and 4 bases from J; junction bases left unmatched: 9. Germline CDR1 DFQATT, CDR2 SNEGSKA (reference sequence). The CDR3 length is 16 residues. The rearrangement links TRBV20-1 to TRBJ1-5, with 8 bases fitting TRBD1. Sequencing used whole blood. This receptor was identified in an adult who was a healthcare worker with PCR-confirmed SARS-CoV-2 infection or an uninfected control (not recorded which). The CDR3 DNA reads TGCAGTGCTAGAGCCTATCTAGGACAGGGAAATCAGCCCCAGCATTTT. Its translation is CSARAYLGQGNQPQHF.